These 12 T cell receptor beta chains originate from one sample sequenced in a study of beta chain features in type 1 diabetes. Since all of the isolated RNA was reverse transcribed, expressed TCRB transcripts were what got sequenced. TCRdb keeps only in-frame clones here, not all; method: immunoSEQ multiplex PCR. The sample gives some 150,000 clones, roughly 50% of which show up once; under 0.45% is in the top ten. The specimen was Tregs from blood. These receptors were taken from a man aged 18 to 29 in good health.

This clone was seen just once. J is TRBJ2-2 and V is TRBV18, with TRBD2 matching over 7 bases. The length of the CDR3 is 17 residues. Per germline, CDR1 KGHSH and CDR2 LQKENI. The V and J ends lost 3 bases and 1 base, in that order; junction bases with no gene match: 8. CDR3 loop: CASSPPAGSKNTGELFF. The CDR3 bases are TGTGCCAGCTCACCCCCAGCGGGGTCGAAGAACACCGGGGAGCTGTTTTTT.

V and J are TRBV5-1 and TRBJ1-1; 8 bases map to TRBD1. J gave up 4 bases and V 4 bases, and 6 bases lay outside the gene matches. CDR1 is SGHRS and CDR2 is YFSETQ in the germline V gene. The CDR3 contains 14 residues. The chain's CDR3 is CASSPTGEATEAFF. For the CDR3, the DNA is TGCGCCAGCAGCCCGACAGGGGAGGCCACTGAAGCTTTCTTT.

This chain connects TRBV27 to TRBJ2-1, with TRBD2 identical over 10 bases. Trimming at V came to 7 bases and at J to 0 bases, leaving 15 bases not matched to a gene. This CDR3 has 19 amino acids. Germline assignment: CDR1 MNHEY and CDR2 SMNVEV (reference sequence). DNA of the CDR3: TGTGCCAGCACCCCGTTCCGAGGTAGCGGGAGGTACTCCTACAATGAGCAGTTCTTC. This encodes CASTPFRGSGRYSYNEQFF.

The chain recombines TRBV7-2 with TRBJ2-1, with D tentatively TRBD1 (6 bases). This CDR3 is 16 amino acids long. Germline CDR1 is SGHTA and CDR2 is FQGNSA. Trimming left V 2 bases short and J 4 bases short, with 15 bases between. The CDR3 nucleotides are TGTGCCAGCAGCTTATACAGGGTCGCCTCTTACAATGAGCAGTTCTTC. Its translation: CASSLYRVASYNEQFF.

The rearrangement links TRBV7-2 to TRBJ1-5; D uncertain. The CDR3 covers 15 residues. Germline lookup yields CDR1 SGHTA and CDR2 FQGNSA. V was clipped by 5 bases and J by 0 bases, with 11 bases between them. CDR3 in amino acids: CASSEYGYSNQPQHF. The CDR3 DNA follows: TGTGCCAGCAGCGAGTACGGTTATAGCAATCAGCCCCAGCATTTT.

This clone appeared a few times. This chain links TRBV18 with TRBJ1-2, with D possibly TRBD1 on 6 matching bases. This CDR3 has 14 amino acids. V was pared by 2 bases and J by 5 bases, with 12 bases between. Germline values: CDR1 KGHSH, CDR2 LQKENI. The CDR3 protein is CASSPGKGVYGYTF. The CDR3 nucleotides read TGTGCCAGCTCACCAGGGAAGGGGGTGTATGGCTACACCTTC.

The chain couples TRBV4-3 to TRBJ2-3; 8 bases map to TRBD2. Germline CDR1 LGHNA, CDR2 YSLEER. The length of the CDR3 is 17 residues. With 3 bases clipped from V and 2 bases from J, the junction kept 10 bases outside the gene matches. CDR3 residues: CASSQRPGTRITDTQYF. Here the CDR3 DNA reads TGCGCCAGCAGCCAGCGACCCGGGACTAGGATCACAGATACGCAGTATTTT.

In this sample, this clone turned up a few times. V and J are TRBV10-3 and TRBJ2-7; TRBD1 is a possible D gene (6 bases). Germline V CDR1 and CDR2: ENHRY, SYGVKD. The V end lost 0 bases, the J end lost 2 bases, and 14 bases lay between the germline ends. CDR3 length: 16 residues. CDR3 sequence: CAISESRQARTYEQYF. CDR3 sequence (DNA): TGTGCCATCAGTGAGTCACGACAGGCGAGAACCTACGAGCAGTACTTC.

This chain uses TRBV30 with TRBJ1-5; maybe TRBD1 (5 bases). V was shortened by 0 bases and J by 2 bases, with 11 bases between the two germline ends. CDR1 is GTSNPN and CDR2 is SVGIG in the germline V gene (reference sequence). CDR3 length: 15 residues. DNA for the CDR3: TGTGCCTGGAGTGTGTCCATAGGGGGCAATCAGCCCCAGCATTTT. Residues: CAWSVSIGGNQPQHF.

The CDR3 DNA reads TGTGCCAGCTCACCACGGACAGGGGTCGAGCAGTACTTC. Its protein product is CASSPRTGVEQYF. The genes are TRBV18 and TRBJ2-7, with 9 bases identical to TRBD1. The germline V gene encodes CDR1 KGHSH and CDR2 LQKENI. V was pared by 1 base and J by 6 bases, with 1 base of the junction left unmatched. There are 13 residues in the CDR3.

The chain links TRBV7-3 to TRBJ2-1; 8 bases map to TRBD2. This CDR3 has 15 amino acids. Germline V gene sequence: CDR1 SGHTA, CDR2 FQGTGA. V lost 5 bases and J lost 2; bases outside the gene matches: 5. DNA of the CDR3: TGTGCCAGCAGCCCCCTTAGCGGGGCCTACAATGAGCAGTTCTTC. It specifies CASSPLSGAYNEQFF.

The V call is TRBV27, the J call TRBJ2-7; D is perhaps TRBD1 (6 bases). CDR1 is MNHEY, CDR2 SMNVEV, per germline (reference sequence). V lost 6 bases, J lost 1 base, and 19 bases lay in between. The CDR3 length is 16 residues. CDR3 DNA sequence: TGTGCCAGCAGACTCCTCAGCCCGGACAGTTCCTACGAGCAGTACTTC. Residues: CASRLLSPDSSYEQYF.